This T cell receptor (beta chain) derives from a study of naive and memory T cell subsets. Both TRBC1 and TRBC2 were covered by a beta constant-region primer of two equimolar oligonucleotides. Nested alpha and beta constant-region primers with the SP2 primer drove four PCR rounds on ligated cDNA. TCRdb reprocessed the UMI-ligation and nested PCR reads with MiXCR, giving one entry per CDR3 protein. The sample shows about 120,000 distinct CDR3 sequences, approximately 37% of them seen only once. CDR3 length: 15 residues. V was clipped by 3 bases and J by 4 bases; unmatched bases: 4. Germline assignment: CDR1 SGHTS and CDR2 YDEGEE. This clonotype turned up a few times. After the first PCR, alpha and beta chain libraries were processed separately. Cells stained for CD3, CD4, CD8, CD45RA and CD27 were sorted into four subsets.

The rearrangement links TRBV5-8 to TRBJ2-6; 7 positions agree with TRBD1. Sequencing was performed on central memory CD4+ T cells from blood. This sequence originates from a human donor in good health. CDR3: CASSWTGPGANVLTF. The CDR3 bases are TGTGCCAGCAGCTGGACAGGCCCCGGGGCCAACGTCCTGACTTTC.